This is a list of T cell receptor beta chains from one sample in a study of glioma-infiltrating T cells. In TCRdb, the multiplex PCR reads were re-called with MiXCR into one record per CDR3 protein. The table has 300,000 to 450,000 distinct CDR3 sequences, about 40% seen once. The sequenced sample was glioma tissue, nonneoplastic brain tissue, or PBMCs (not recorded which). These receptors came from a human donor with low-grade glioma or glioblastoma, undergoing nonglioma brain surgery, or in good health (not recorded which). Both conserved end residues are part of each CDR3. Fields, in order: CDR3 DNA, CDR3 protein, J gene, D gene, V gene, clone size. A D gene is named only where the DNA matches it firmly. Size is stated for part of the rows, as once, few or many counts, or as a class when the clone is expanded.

cdr3_nt: TGTGCCAGCATCCCAGCCCATCCCCATCAGCCCCAGCATTTT; cdr3_aa: CASIPAHPHQPQHF; j_call: TRBJ1-5; d_call: -; v_call: TRBV6-1; clone_size: -
cdr3_nt: TGTGCCAGTAGTCCCGACAGGCGAAGCTATGGCTACACCTTC; cdr3_aa: CASSPDRRSYGYTF; j_call: TRBJ1-2; d_call: -; v_call: TRBV27; clone_size: many
cdr3_nt: TGCGCCAGCAGCCAGGGTGTGACGGCGTGGGGGGCCAACGTCCTGACTTTC; cdr3_aa: CASSQGVTAWGANVLTF; j_call: TRBJ2-6; d_call: -; v_call: TRBV4-3; clone_size: -
cdr3_nt: TGTGCCACCAGCAGAGATCCGGGCCGAGGGAACATTCAGTACTTC; cdr3_aa: CATSRDPGRGNIQYF; j_call: TRBJ2-4; d_call: -; v_call: TRBV15; clone_size: few
cdr3_nt: TGTGCCAGCAGTACCAGGGGGCTAGGGGACTATGGCTACACCTTC; cdr3_aa: CASSTRGLGDYGYTF; j_call: TRBJ1-2; d_call: TRBD1; v_call: TRBV28; clone_size: many
cdr3_nt: TGTGCCAGCAGTTTAGTTAGCTTCTCGAGCGCAGATACGCAGTATTTT; cdr3_aa: CASSLVSFSSADTQYF; j_call: TRBJ2-3; d_call: -; v_call: TRBV27; clone_size: -
cdr3_nt: TGTGCCAGCAGTCGAATAGGGTTTGCTAGCACAGATACGCAGTATTTT; cdr3_aa: CASSRIGFASTDTQYF; j_call: TRBJ2-3; d_call: -; v_call: TRBV27; clone_size: many
cdr3_nt: TGTGCCAGCAGCTTAGTTCCGGGACAGCGTTCGGACGAGCAGTACTTC; cdr3_aa: CASSLVPGQRSDEQYF; j_call: TRBJ2-7; d_call: TRBD1; v_call: TRBV7-2; clone_size: few
cdr3_nt: TGTGCCAGCACCGACAGGACTACCTACGAGCAGTACTTC; cdr3_aa: CASTDRTTYEQYF; j_call: TRBJ2-7; d_call: -; v_call: TRBV7-9; clone_size: -
cdr3_nt: TGTGCCAGCAGGCTATCCGCGGCAGGGGCGATTAATCAGCCCCAGCATTTT; cdr3_aa: CASRLSAAGAINQPQHF; j_call: TRBJ1-5; d_call: -; v_call: TRBV28; clone_size: many
cdr3_nt: TGTGCCAGCTCACCATCGACTAGCTCATTATACGAGCAGTACTTC; cdr3_aa: CASSPSTSSLYEQYF; j_call: TRBJ2-7; d_call: TRBD2; v_call: TRBV18; clone_size: few
cdr3_nt: TGTGCCAGCAGCCCCGACGGATACTATGGCTACACCTTC; cdr3_aa: CASSPDGYYGYTF; j_call: TRBJ1-2; d_call: -; v_call: TRBV9; clone_size: -
cdr3_nt: TGTGCCAGCAGTTACCCCCGGGTAGTTAGGCAAGAGACCCAGTTCTTC; cdr3_aa: CASSYPRVVRQETQFF; j_call: TRBJ2-1; d_call: -; v_call: TRBV6-2/TRBV6-3; clone_size: -
cdr3_nt: TGTGCCAGCAGTATAAGAGGGTGGGACACTGGAGCTCTCTTT; cdr3_aa: CASSIRGWDTGALF; j_call: TRBJ1-1; d_call: -; v_call: TRBV28; clone_size: -
cdr3_nt: TGTGCCAGCAGTTTATTTGGCAGCTCCTACGAGCAGTACTTC; cdr3_aa: CASSLFGSSYEQYF; j_call: TRBJ2-7; d_call: -; v_call: TRBV27; clone_size: many
cdr3_nt: TGTGCCAGCAGTCCAGGGACAGGGAGAACGGGCTCCTACGAGCAGTACTTC; cdr3_aa: CASSPGTGRTGSYEQYF; j_call: TRBJ2-7; d_call: TRBD1; v_call: TRBV12-3/TRBV12-4; clone_size: -
cdr3_nt: TGCGCCAGCAGCTTGTTCGGCACAGATACGCAGTATTTT; cdr3_aa: CASSLFGTDTQYF; j_call: TRBJ2-3; d_call: -; v_call: TRBV5-1; clone_size: few
cdr3_nt: TGTGCCAGCAGCTTAGGTGTGACAGGGGGCGCAAGTCTCCGGTACAATGAGCAGTTCTTC; cdr3_aa: CASSLGVTGGASLRYNEQFF; j_call: TRBJ2-1; d_call: TRBD1; v_call: TRBV7-9; clone_size: -
cdr3_nt: TGTGCCAGCAGCCCAGTGGGCCGGAGCTCTGGAAACACCATATATTTT; cdr3_aa: CASSPVGRSSGNTIYF; j_call: TRBJ1-3; d_call: -; v_call: TRBV7-3; clone_size: once
cdr3_nt: TGTGCCGGGGGGCAGACCACAGATACGCAGTATTTT; cdr3_aa: CAGGQTTDTQYF; j_call: TRBJ2-3; d_call: -; v_call: TRBV6-2/TRBV6-3; clone_size: many
cdr3_nt: TGTGCCAGCAGTTCGACCCATGGGGGCTACACCTTC; cdr3_aa: CASSSTHGGYTF; j_call: TRBJ1-2; d_call: -; v_call: TRBV6-2/TRBV6-3; clone_size: -
cdr3_nt: TGTACCAGCAGTTTATTTGCAGATACGCAGTATTTT; cdr3_aa: CTSSLFADTQYF; j_call: TRBJ2-3; d_call: -; v_call: TRBV28; clone_size: -
cdr3_nt: TGTGCCAGCAGTTTCCAGTCTGTAGATACGCAGCATTTT; cdr3_aa: CASSFQSVDTQHF; j_call: TRBJ1-5; d_call: -; v_call: TRBV28; clone_size: -
cdr3_nt: TGCGCCAGCAGCCAGCATGCTCCGGGACAGGGTACCTATAATTCACCCCTCCACTTT; cdr3_aa: CASSQHAPGQGTYNSPLHF; j_call: TRBJ1-6; d_call: TRBD1; v_call: TRBV4-1; clone_size: -
cdr3_nt: TGTGCCAGCAGTTACCCAATATCGGGGACTAGCGCCTTGACCAGGGAGCAGTTCTTC; cdr3_aa: CASSYPISGTSALTREQFF; j_call: TRBJ2-1; d_call: TRBD2; v_call: TRBV6-2/TRBV6-3; clone_size: few
cdr3_nt: TGTGCCAGCTCATCAACTAGGGGAGGCTTGAACACTGAAGCTTTCTTT; cdr3_aa: CASSSTRGGLNTEAFF; j_call: TRBJ1-1; d_call: -; v_call: TRBV18; clone_size: few
cdr3_nt: TGCAGTGCAAAACAGGGCCCCAATCAGCCCCAGCATTTT; cdr3_aa: CSAKQGPNQPQHF; j_call: TRBJ1-5; d_call: -; v_call: TRBV20-1; clone_size: many
cdr3_nt: TGCGCCAGCAGCGCGGACCCCTTAGCCTACAATGAGCAGTTCTTC; cdr3_aa: CASSADPLAYNEQFF; j_call: TRBJ2-1; d_call: -; v_call: TRBV5-1; clone_size: -
cdr3_nt: TGTGCCAGCAGTTACCGGGTTAACACTGAAGCTTTCTTT; cdr3_aa: CASSYRVNTEAFF; j_call: TRBJ1-1; d_call: -; v_call: TRBV6-5; clone_size: many
cdr3_nt: TGTGCCAGCAGTTCCTACCCGACTAGTCCGGAGACCCAGTACTTC; cdr3_aa: CASSSYPTSPETQYF; j_call: TRBJ2-5; d_call: -; v_call: TRBV12-3/TRBV12-4; clone_size: -
cdr3_nt: TGTGCCAGCAATCACGGAGTGTCCGGAGGAAAACTGTTTTTT; cdr3_aa: CASNHGVSGGKLFF; j_call: TRBJ1-4; d_call: -; v_call: TRBV6-2/TRBV6-3; clone_size: -
cdr3_nt: TGTGCCAGCAGTTCGCGGACTAGCGGGGAGAGCTCCTACGAGCAGTACTTC; cdr3_aa: CASSSRTSGESSYEQYF; j_call: TRBJ2-7; d_call: TRBD2; v_call: TRBV28; clone_size: many
cdr3_nt: TGTGCCAGCAGTTTCGAACCGGGGGCTGGGGAGCCCCAGCATTTT; cdr3_aa: CASSFEPGAGEPQHF; j_call: TRBJ1-5; d_call: -; v_call: TRBV27; clone_size: few
cdr3_nt: TGTGCCAGCAGTTACACGCTAATAGGGACCCATCAAGGGACCCAGTACTTC; cdr3_aa: CASSYTLIGTHQGTQYF; j_call: TRBJ2-5; d_call: -; v_call: TRBV6-2/TRBV6-3; clone_size: -
cdr3_nt: TGTGCCAGCAGTTACTCCACCCCAGACGGCGCCTACGAGCAGTACTTC; cdr3_aa: CASSYSTPDGAYEQYF; j_call: TRBJ2-7; d_call: -; v_call: TRBV6-6; clone_size: -
cdr3_nt: TGTGCCATCAGTCTCGGGACTAGCGGAAGCTCCTACAATGAGCAGTTCTTC; cdr3_aa: CAISLGTSGSSYNEQFF; j_call: TRBJ2-1; d_call: TRBD2; v_call: TRBV10-3; clone_size: -
cdr3_nt: TGTGCCACCGCCCTACAGGGGGAGTCCTACGAGCAGTACTTC; cdr3_aa: CATALQGESYEQYF; j_call: TRBJ2-7; d_call: TRBD1; v_call: TRBV4-1; clone_size: -
cdr3_nt: TGTGCCAGCAGAAGCGGACTAGCGGGGAGCACAGATACGCAGTATTTT; cdr3_aa: CASRSGLAGSTDTQYF; j_call: TRBJ2-3; d_call: TRBD2; v_call: TRBV12-3/TRBV12-4; clone_size: -
cdr3_nt: TGTGCCAGCAGCCGGGACGGCCGAGGAGGCAATCAGCCCCAGCATTTT; cdr3_aa: CASSRDGRGGNQPQHF; j_call: TRBJ1-5; d_call: -; v_call: TRBV7-9; clone_size: -
cdr3_nt: TGTGCCAGCAGCCCGGGACTAGGGCAGTTCTTC; cdr3_aa: CASSPGLGQFF; j_call: TRBJ2-1; d_call: TRBD2; v_call: TRBV27; clone_size: many
cdr3_nt: TGCAGTGCTAGAGTGGTAGCGTCGTCCAAAAACATTCAGTACTTC; cdr3_aa: CSARVVASSKNIQYF; j_call: TRBJ2-4; d_call: -; v_call: TRBV20-1; clone_size: -
cdr3_nt: TGTGCCAGCAGCTTATATGGGGGTACCGACTACGAGCAGTACTTC; cdr3_aa: CASSLYGGTDYEQYF; j_call: TRBJ2-7; d_call: -; v_call: TRBV7-3; clone_size: -
cdr3_nt: TGTGCCAGCAGTTACGGTGGGACTAGCGGTGCCTACGAGCAGTACTTC; cdr3_aa: CASSYGGTSGAYEQYF; j_call: TRBJ2-7; d_call: TRBD2; v_call: TRBV6-6; clone_size: many
cdr3_nt: TGCAGTGCTGGATATACAGGGAGCTCCTACGAGCAGTACTTC; cdr3_aa: CSAGYTGSSYEQYF; j_call: TRBJ2-7; d_call: -; v_call: TRBV20-1; clone_size: -
cdr3_nt: TGTGCCAGCAGTTATCAAGGGGGCGGGTCGGAAAAACTGTTTTTT; cdr3_aa: CASSYQGGGSEKLFF; j_call: TRBJ1-4; d_call: TRBD1; v_call: TRBV28; clone_size: few
cdr3_nt: TGTGCCAGCAGTGACAGTAGCGGCCCGCTGTACAATGAGCAGTTCTTC; cdr3_aa: CASSDSSGPLYNEQFF; j_call: TRBJ2-1; d_call: -; v_call: TRBV2; clone_size: -
cdr3_nt: TGTGCCAGCAGTATGGACAGGTCGTTGAACACTGAAGCTTTCTTT; cdr3_aa: CASSMDRSLNTEAFF; j_call: TRBJ1-1; d_call: TRBD1; v_call: TRBV27; clone_size: many
cdr3_nt: TGTGCCAGCAGTCCCCCTTACGGGAGCAATCAGCCCCAGCATTTT; cdr3_aa: CASSPPYGSNQPQHF; j_call: TRBJ1-5; d_call: -; v_call: TRBV12-3/TRBV12-4; clone_size: few
cdr3_nt: TGTGCCAGCAGCTTTGGCTCTGATACGCAGTATTTT; cdr3_aa: CASSFGSDTQYF; j_call: TRBJ2-3; d_call: -; v_call: TRBV7-9; clone_size: few
cdr3_nt: TGTGCCAGCAGTTTAGTAGGGGCGCGCACTGAAGCTTTCTTT; cdr3_aa: CASSLVGARTEAFF; j_call: TRBJ1-1; d_call: -; v_call: TRBV12-3/TRBV12-4; clone_size: -
cdr3_nt: TGCAGTGCTAGAGATCCAAGGTTCTCCTACGAGCAGTACTTC; cdr3_aa: CSARDPRFSYEQYF; j_call: TRBJ2-7; d_call: -; v_call: TRBV20-1; clone_size: few
cdr3_nt: TGTGCCAGCAGCGTTTATGAAGGGGCTGGAAACACCATATATTTT; cdr3_aa: CASSVYEGAGNTIYF; j_call: TRBJ1-3; d_call: -; v_call: TRBV9; clone_size: few